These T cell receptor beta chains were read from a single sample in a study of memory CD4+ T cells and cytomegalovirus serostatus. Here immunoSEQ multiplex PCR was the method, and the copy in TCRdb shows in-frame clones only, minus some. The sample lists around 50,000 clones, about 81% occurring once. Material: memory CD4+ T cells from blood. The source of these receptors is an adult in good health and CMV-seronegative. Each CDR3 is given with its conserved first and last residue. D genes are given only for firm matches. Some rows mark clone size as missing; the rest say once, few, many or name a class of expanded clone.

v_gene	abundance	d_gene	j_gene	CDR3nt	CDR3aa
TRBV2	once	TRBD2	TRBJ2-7	TGTGCCAGCAGTTTTCCAACTAGCGGGACCTCCTACGAGCAGTACTTC	CASSFPTSGTSYEQYF
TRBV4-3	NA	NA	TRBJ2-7	TGCGCCAGCAGCCAAGAACCAGGTAGCAGCGAGCAGTACTTC	CASSQEPGSSEQYF
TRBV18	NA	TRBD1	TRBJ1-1	TGTGCCAGCTCACAGGACAGGCCGCCGGAAGCTTTCTTT	CASSQDRPPEAFF
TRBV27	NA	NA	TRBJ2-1	TGTGCCAGCAGTTTAATAGGTACCAGCTCCTACAATGAGCAGTTCTTC	CASSLIGTSSYNEQFF
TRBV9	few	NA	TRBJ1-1	TGTGCCAGCAGCGCCACGACAGGGAACACTGAAGCTTTCTTT	CASSATTGNTEAFF
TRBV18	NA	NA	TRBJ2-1	TGTGCCAGCTCAGGGGTACAGGGAAGAGATGAGCAGTTCTTC	CASSGVQGRDEQFF
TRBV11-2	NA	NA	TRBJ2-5	TGTGCCAGCAGCCCCCGAGGAGAAAACCAAGAGACCCAGTACTTC	CASSPRGENQETQYF
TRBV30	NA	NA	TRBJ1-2	TGTGCCTCCTATGGCTACACCTTC	CASYGYTF
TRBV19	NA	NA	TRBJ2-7	TGTGCCAGTAGGGCCGACTCGGGAAAACCTCGCGACGAGCAGTACTTC	CASRADSGKPRDEQYF
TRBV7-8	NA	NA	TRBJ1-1	TGTGCCAGCAGCCCCGGCTCCCGGATGGCTTTCTTT	CASSPGSRMAFF
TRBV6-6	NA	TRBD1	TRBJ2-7	TGTGCCAGCACCCCCGACAGGGAAACTACCTACGAGCAGTACTTC	CASTPDRETTYEQYF
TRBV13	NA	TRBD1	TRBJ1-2	TGTGCCAGCAGCTTTATTCCGGGACAGGTTGTCTATGGCTACACCTTC	CASSFIPGQVVYGYTF
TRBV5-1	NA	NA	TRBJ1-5	TGCGCCAGCAGCGCCGGACCCTATCAGCCCCAGCATTTT	CASSAGPYQPQHF
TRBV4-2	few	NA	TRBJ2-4	TGTGCCAGCAGCCAAGATCGCCAGAACAAAAACATTCAGTACTTC	CASSQDRQNKNIQYF
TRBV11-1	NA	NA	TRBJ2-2	TGTGCCAGCAGCTTAGGCAGGCTCTCCGGGGAGCTGTTTTTT	CASSLGRLSGELFF
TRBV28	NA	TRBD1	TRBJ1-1	TGTGCCAGCAGTTTTCGACAGGGGAACACTGAAGCTTTCTTT	CASSFRQGNTEAFF
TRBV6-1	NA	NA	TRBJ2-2	TGTGCCAGCAGTGATACAGCGAACACCGGGGAGCTGTTTTTT	CASSDTANTGELFF
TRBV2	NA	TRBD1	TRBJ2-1	TGTGCCAGCAGACAGGGGAGAAGCTCCTACAATGAGCAGTTCTTC	CASRQGRSSYNEQFF
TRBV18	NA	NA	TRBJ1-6	TGTGCCAGCTCACCCCCCAGCTCCTATAATTCACCCCTCCACTTT	CASSPPSSYNSPLHF
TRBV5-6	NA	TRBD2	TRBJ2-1	TGTGCCAGCAGCCGAACTCTAGCGGGGGCTTACAATGAGCAGTTCTTC	CASSRTLAGAYNEQFF
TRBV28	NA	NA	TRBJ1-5	TGTGCCAGTACCGACCCTGGTGGGTTTCAGCCCCAGCATTTT	CASTDPGGFQPQHF
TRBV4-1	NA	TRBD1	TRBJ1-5	TGCGCCAGCAGCCCAACCCTCGGGGGGACAGGGAATCAGCCCCAGCATTTT	CASSPTLGGTGNQPQHF
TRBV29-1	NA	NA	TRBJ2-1	TGCAGCGTTGGGGGGTTTGATAGGAATGAGCAGTTCTTC	CSVGGFDRNEQFF
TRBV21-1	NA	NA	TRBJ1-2	TGTGCCAGCATCGACAGGACGGGAAGTGGCTACACCTTC	CASIDRTGSGYTF
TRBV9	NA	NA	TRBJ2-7	TGTGCCAGCAGCGCGGGACCCCGAGCCTACGAGCAGTACTTC	CASSAGPRAYEQYF
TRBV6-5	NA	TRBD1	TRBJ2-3	TGTGCCAGCAGTTCGACAGGGGGCAATACGCAGTATTTT	CASSSTGGNTQYF
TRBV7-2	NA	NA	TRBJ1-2	TGTGCCAGCAGCTTAGCGGCAGGATCCCTTCAGGGCTACACCTTC	CASSLAAGSLQGYTF
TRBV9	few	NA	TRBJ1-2	TGTGCCAGCAGCGCCGGAGACATCGGGGGAGGCTACACCTTC	CASSAGDIGGGYTF
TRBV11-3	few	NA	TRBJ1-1	TGTGCCAGCAGCTTTAGGGAGAACACTGAAGCTTTCTTT	CASSFRENTEAFF
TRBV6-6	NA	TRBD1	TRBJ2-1	TGTGCCAGCAGTTCGACAGGGCAAAATGAGCAGTTCTTC	CASSSTGQNEQFF
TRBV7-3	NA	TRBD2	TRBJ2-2	TGTGCCAGCAGCCCTACTAGCGGCACCGGGGAGCTGTTTTTT	CASSPTSGTGELFF
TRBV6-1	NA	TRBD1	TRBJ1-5	TGTGCCAGCAGTCAAGTCGACAGGGGGTATCAGCCCCAGCATTTT	CASSQVDRGYQPQHF
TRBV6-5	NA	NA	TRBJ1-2	TGTGCCAGCAGTTACTCCAGGAACGTCAACTATGGCTACACCTTC	CASSYSRNVNYGYTF
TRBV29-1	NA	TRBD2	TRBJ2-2	TGCAGCGGGAAACAGGGTTTCGGGAGGGCCTCTTCCACCGGGGAGCTGTTTTTT	CSGKQGFGRASSTGELFF
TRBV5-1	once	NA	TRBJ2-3	TGCGCCAGCAGCCCCTCCGGGGGACCCACAGATACGCAGTATTTT	CASSPSGGPTDTQYF
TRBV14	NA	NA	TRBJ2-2	TGTGCCAGCAGCCAAGATCTTTGGGGTTCCACCGGGGAGCTGTTTTTT	CASSQDLWGSTGELFF
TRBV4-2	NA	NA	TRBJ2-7	TGTGCCAGCAGCCAAGTTGGAAGCGACAACTCCTACGAGCAGTACTTC	CASSQVGSDNSYEQYF
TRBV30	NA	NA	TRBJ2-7	TGTGCCTGGAGCGTTAGCTACGAGCAGTACTTC	CAWSVSYEQYF
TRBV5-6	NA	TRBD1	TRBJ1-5	TGTGCCAGCAGCTGGGGACAGGGGAGTTATCAGCCCCAGCATTTT	CASSWGQGSYQPQHF
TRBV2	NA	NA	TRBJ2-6	TGTGCCAGCAGTCGGGGGACGGGACAATTCTCTGGGGCCAACGTCCTGACTTTC	CASSRGTGQFSGANVLTF
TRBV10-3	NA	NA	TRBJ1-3	TGTGCCATCAGTGACTTTCTTGGATATTCTGGAAACACCATATATTTT	CAISDFLGYSGNTIYF
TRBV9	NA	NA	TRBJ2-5	TGTGCCAGCAGCGTAGAGATGGCTAGCGTGTCTGGGACCCAGTACTTC	CASSVEMASVSGTQYF
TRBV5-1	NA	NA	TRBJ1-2	TGCGCCAGTAGCTTGGCCGTACGTGGAGGGGGCTACACCTTC	CASSLAVRGGGYTF
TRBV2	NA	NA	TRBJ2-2	TGTGCCAGCTGGGTGAACACCGGGGAGCTGTTTTTT	CASWVNTGELFF
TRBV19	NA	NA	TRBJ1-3	TGTGCCAGTAAGGATTTCGTAGGTCCTCGCAACTCTGGAAACACCATATATTTT	CASKDFVGPRNSGNTIYF
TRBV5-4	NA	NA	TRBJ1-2	TGTGCCAGCAGCTCCAACACTCAACTGAGGGGCTACACCTTC	CASSSNTQLRGYTF
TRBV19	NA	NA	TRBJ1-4	TGTGCCAGTAGCCCACGGGTTTGGACTAATGAAAAACTGTTTTTT	CASSPRVWTNEKLFF